The count of the clone carrying this TCR beta chain is one. Profiling relied on immunoSEQ multiplex PCR, and the TCRdb table lists in-frame clones only, not all of them. The sample includes about 120,000 clones, 80% of them seen just once. This record comes from a study of blood T cell repertoires in COVID-19. With 1 base removed from V and 6 bases from J, the gap between germline ends came to 12 bases. The CDR3 is made up of 14 amino acids. CDR1 is SEHNR and CDR2 is FQNEAQ in the germline V gene (reference sequence). The sequence was collected from a man aged 55 to 69 with active or convalescent COVID-19. Specimen: peripheral blood. The chain is built from TRBV7-9 and TRBJ1-2; D unclear. The CDR3 nucleotides read TGTGCCAGCAGCTTAGAAGTGGCCGGGGATGGCTACACCTTC. Translated: CASSLEVAGDGYTF.